These T cell receptor beta chains were read from a single sample in a study of cytomegalovirus exposure and HLA in healthy donors. TCRdb keeps only in-frame clones here, not all; method: immunoSEQ multiplex PCR. Of around 64,000 clones listed, around 70% were seen once; the top ten hold about 20%. The sequenced material came from PBMCs. These receptors all come from a woman in her 30s in good health and CMV-seropositive. Each CDR3 is given with its conserved first and last residue. Each record gives: D gene, V gene, clone size, J gene, CDR3 protein, CDR3 DNA. D genes are given only for firm matches. The size of a clone is reported for some rows only, either as once, few or many, or as a class for expanded clones.

d_gene: TRBD2; v_gene: TRBV4-1; abundance: few; j_gene: TRBJ2-7; CDR3aa: CASSQPWTSGSYEQYF; CDR3nt: TGCGCCAGCAGCCAACCTTGGACTAGCGGCTCCTACGAGCAGTACTTC
d_gene: TRBD1; v_gene: TRBV28; abundance: .; j_gene: TRBJ1-2; CDR3aa: CASTLTGGYGYTF; CDR3nt: TGTGCCAGCACCCTGACAGGGGGGTATGGCTACACCTTC
d_gene: TRBD2; v_gene: TRBV15; abundance: .; j_gene: TRBJ2-1; CDR3aa: CATSTRGTSGNEQFF; CDR3nt: TGTGCCACCAGTACGCGGGGGACCTCGGGCAATGAGCAGTTCTTC
d_gene: .; v_gene: TRBV28; abundance: few; j_gene: TRBJ1-4; CDR3aa: CASTSGLNEKLFF; CDR3nt: TGTGCCAGCACCTCAGGGTTAAATGAAAAACTGTTTTTT
d_gene: TRBD2; v_gene: TRBV7-9; abundance: few; j_gene: TRBJ2-1; CDR3aa: CASSLREGNYNEQFF; CDR3nt: TGTGCCAGCAGCTTACGGGAGGGCAACTACAATGAGCAGTTCTTC
d_gene: TRBD1; v_gene: TRBV7-6; abundance: .; j_gene: TRBJ2-7; CDR3aa: CASSFKGDRDRFHEQYF; CDR3nt: TGTGCCAGCAGCTTTAAGGGGGACAGGGATAGGTTCCACGAGCAGTACTTC
d_gene: .; v_gene: TRBV9; abundance: .; j_gene: TRBJ2-3; CDR3aa: CASSVNSASTDTQYF; CDR3nt: TGTGCCAGCAGCGTAAACAGTGCTAGCACAGATACGCAGTATTTT
d_gene: .; v_gene: TRBV28; abundance: few; j_gene: TRBJ2-1; CDR3aa: CASSLRGWEQFF; CDR3nt: TGTGCCAGCAGTTTACGCGGGTGGGAGCAGTTCTTC
d_gene: .; v_gene: TRBV7-2; abundance: .; j_gene: TRBJ2-1; CDR3aa: CASSPGLPMNEQFF; CDR3nt: TGTGCCAGCAGCCCAGGACTACCTATGAATGAGCAGTTCTTC
d_gene: .; v_gene: TRBV11-1; abundance: .; j_gene: TRBJ2-3; CDR3aa: CASSEDILSTDTQYF; CDR3nt: TGTGCCAGCAGCGAGGACATTCTGAGCACAGATACGCAGTATTTT
d_gene: .; v_gene: TRBV15; abundance: .; j_gene: TRBJ1-2; CDR3aa: CATSRDRGHGYTF; CDR3nt: TGTGCCACCAGCAGAGACAGGGGTCATGGCTACACCTTC
d_gene: .; v_gene: TRBV25-1; abundance: few; j_gene: TRBJ1-1; CDR3aa: CASTGGGEAFF; CDR3nt: TGTGCCAGCACGGGGGGTGGTGAAGCTTTCTTT
d_gene: TRBD2; v_gene: TRBV6-5; abundance: .; j_gene: TRBJ2-7; CDR3aa: CASSYSLAGEGEQYF; CDR3nt: TGTGCCAGCAGTTACTCATTAGCGGGAGAAGGGGAGCAGTACTTC
d_gene: TRBD1; v_gene: TRBV7-9; abundance: .; j_gene: TRBJ1-2; CDR3aa: CASSVGQGYGYTF; CDR3nt: TGTGCCAGCAGTGTGGGACAGGGTTATGGCTACACCTTC
d_gene: TRBD2; v_gene: TRBV4-3; abundance: .; j_gene: TRBJ2-1; CDR3aa: CASSAQPGLAGRPYNEQFF; CDR3nt: TGCGCCAGCAGCGCCCAGCCGGGACTAGCGGGAAGGCCCTACAATGAGCAGTTCTTC
d_gene: TRBD1; v_gene: TRBV2; abundance: few; j_gene: TRBJ1-5; CDR3aa: CASGQGLDQPQHF; CDR3nt: TGTGCCAGTGGACAGGGATTGGATCAGCCCCAGCATTTT
d_gene: .; v_gene: TRBV11-2; abundance: .; j_gene: TRBJ1-3; CDR3aa: CASSLQGFSGNTIYF; CDR3nt: TGTGCCAGCAGCCTACAGGGATTCTCTGGAAACACCATATATTTT
d_gene: TRBD1; v_gene: TRBV11-2; abundance: .; j_gene: TRBJ1-4; CDR3aa: CASSLPAGQGEGANEKLFF; CDR3nt: TGTGCCAGCAGCCTCCCGGCAGGACAGGGGGAGGGAGCGAATGAAAAACTGTTTTTT
d_gene: TRBD2; v_gene: TRBV15; abundance: .; j_gene: TRBJ2-1; CDR3aa: CATSRGGVAGPGFF; CDR3nt: TGTGCCACCAGCAGGGGCGGAGTAGCGGGACCCGGGTTCTTC
d_gene: TRBD2; v_gene: TRBV30; abundance: .; j_gene: TRBJ2-7; CDR3aa: CAWSVGVSGSHEQYF; CDR3nt: TGTGCCTGGAGTGTCGGGGTTAGCGGGAGTCACGAGCAGTACTTC
d_gene: TRBD2; v_gene: TRBV5-4; abundance: .; j_gene: TRBJ2-7; CDR3aa: CASSGGLAEAYEQYF; CDR3nt: TGTGCCAGCAGCGGGGGACTAGCGGAAGCCTACGAGCAGTACTTC
d_gene: TRBD1; v_gene: TRBV5-1; abundance: .; j_gene: TRBJ2-6; CDR3aa: CASSLDRVRANVLTF; CDR3nt: TGCGCCAGCAGCCTGGACAGGGTTCGGGCCAACGTCCTGACTTTC